This TCR beta chain was recovered during a study of blood T cell repertoires in COVID-19. This study enrolled people aged 18 to 89 from around 26 US geographic areas. V was clipped by 0 bases and J by 4 bases, with 6 bases between them. The CDR3 extends over 14 amino acids. The germline V gene has CDR1 MNHEY and CDR2 SMNVEV (reference sequence). Assay used: immunoSEQ multiplex PCR; TCRdb lists only in-frame clones, some missing. The repertoire holds roughly 240,000 clones, 65% to 90% seen once, with 9.1% in the top ten. The sequence was obtained from a woman between 45 and 65 years old with acute COVID-19. The chain employs TRBV27 and TRBJ2-2, with D unresolved. The material sequenced was PBMCs or T cells enriched from blood (not recorded which). The CDR3 loop reads CASSLSYGTGELFF. The CDR3 DNA reads as TGTGCCAGCAGTTTATCGTACGGCACCGGGGAGCTGTTTTTT.